The present TCR beta chain was sequenced within a study of blood T cell repertoires in COVID-19. Study-wide context: The samples span acute and convalescent COVID-19 from the United States, Italy and Spain.

This clone was counted once. V gave up 2 bases and J gave up 0 bases, with 6 bases separating them. CDR1 is SGHNT and CDR2 is YYREEE in the germline V gene (reference sequence). The CDR3 is made up of 14 amino acids. Sequencing was performed with immunoSEQ multiplex PCR; in TCRdb, only in-frame clones are kept and a portion is missing. Of about 70,000 clones listed, approximately 80% are singletons. V usage is TRBV5-4 and J usage is TRBJ1-3; D unclear. This TCR was sampled from a man aged 25 to 45 with COVID-19, enrolled during active disease. The source material was peripheral blood. The CDR3 loop reads CASSFGTSGNTIYF. CDR3 nucleotide sequence: TGTGCCAGCAGCTTCGGTACCTCTGGAAACACCATATATTTT. The whole variable domain, remainder taken from reference TRBV5-4 and TRBJ1-3, is ETGVTQSPTHLIKTRGQQVTLRCSSQSGHNTVSWYQQALGQGPQFIFQYYREEENGRGNFPPRFSGLQFPNYSSELNVNALELDDSALYLCASSFGTSGNTIYFGEGSWLTVV.